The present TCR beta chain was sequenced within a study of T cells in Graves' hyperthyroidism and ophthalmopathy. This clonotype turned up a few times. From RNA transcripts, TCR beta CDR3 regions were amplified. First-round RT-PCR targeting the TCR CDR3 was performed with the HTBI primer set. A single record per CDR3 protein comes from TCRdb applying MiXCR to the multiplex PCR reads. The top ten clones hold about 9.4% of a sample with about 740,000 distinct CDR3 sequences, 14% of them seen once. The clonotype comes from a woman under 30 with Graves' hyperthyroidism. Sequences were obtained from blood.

The CDR3 region is CASSLFRTEPSTAFF. DNA of the CDR3: TGTGCCAGCAGCTTGTTTCGGACAGAACCTTCGACCGCTTTCTTT. The chain joins TRBV5-5 to TRBJ1-1; D is perhaps TRBD1 (6 bases). The CDR3 runs 15 residues. CDR1 and CDR2 from the germline V gene are SGHKS and YYEKEE (reference sequence). Trimming pared 1 base from V and 11 bases from J, leaving 21 bases between.